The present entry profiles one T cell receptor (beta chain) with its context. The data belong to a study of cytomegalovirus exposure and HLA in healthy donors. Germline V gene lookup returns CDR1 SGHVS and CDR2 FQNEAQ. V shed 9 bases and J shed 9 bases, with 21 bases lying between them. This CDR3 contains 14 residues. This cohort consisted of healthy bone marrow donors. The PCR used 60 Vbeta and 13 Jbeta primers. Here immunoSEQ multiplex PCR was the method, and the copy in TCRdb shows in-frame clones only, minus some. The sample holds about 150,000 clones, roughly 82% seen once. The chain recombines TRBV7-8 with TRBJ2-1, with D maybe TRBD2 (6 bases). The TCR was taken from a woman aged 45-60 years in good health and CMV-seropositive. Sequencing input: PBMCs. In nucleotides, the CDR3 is TGTGCCAGTGTTCAGGGAGGATTGAGTAGTGAGCAGTTCTTC. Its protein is CASVQGGLSSEQFF. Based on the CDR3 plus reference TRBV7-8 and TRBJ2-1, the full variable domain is GAGVSQSPRYKVAKRGQDVALRCDPISGHVSLFWYQQALGQGPEFLTYFQNEAQLDKSGLPSDRFFAERPEGSVSTLKIQRTQQEDSAVYLCASVQGGLSSEQFFGPGTRLTVL.